A selection of T cell receptor beta chains follows, all from one sample in a study of T cells in Graves' hyperthyroidism and ophthalmopathy. Via MiXCR, TCRdb re-called the multiplex PCR reads, giving one row per CDR3 protein. The table includes some 460,000 distinct CDR3 sequences, less than 20% detected once. The sequenced material came from blood. The receptors derive from a woman aged 18-29 years with Graves' hyperthyroidism. Both conserved end residues are trimmed from each CDR3. Only some rows state a clone size, as once, few, many or a class for expanded clones.

V	size	J	CDR3
TRBV2	few	TRBJ2-3	ASSESPGVTQY
TRBV20-1	few	TRBJ2-5	SARLNQETQY
TRBV7-6	few	TRBJ2-2	ASSSLRIVRTGELF
TRBV25-1	few	TRBJ2-1	ASSELTGAEVNEQF
TRBV4-1	few	TRBJ1-5	ASSQVERQGGH
TRBV28	many	TRBJ2-3	ASSLFDADTQY
TRBV3-1	many	TRBJ2-5	ASSQEGRGRRRWETQY
TRBV6-5	-	TRBJ1-2	ASSYSRKYGYT
TRBV19	few	TRBJ1-5	ASSIGGTGVRQPQH
TRBV14	-	TRBJ1-4	ASSQVAAGDEKLF
TRBV20-1	many	TRBJ2-1	SARGLMSPIHNEQF
TRBV5-4	-	TRBJ2-1	ASSQINEQF
TRBV12-3/TRBV12-4	many	TRBJ1-2	ASSNRTADGYT
TRBV6-2/TRBV6-3	many	TRBJ2-1	ASSSIDSPARNEQF
TRBV3-1	many	TRBJ1-1	ASSQDLDRRVGAF
TRBV18	few	TRBJ2-7	ASSPRGQGTHEQY
TRBV27	many	TRBJ2-3	ASSVTGADTQY
TRBV4-1	-	TRBJ1-5	ASRVDGFGPQH
TRBV6-5	many	TRBJ2-7	ASSYQGRNYEQY
TRBV4-1	-	TRBJ1-4	ASSQASTSGELF
TRBV6-1	-	TRBJ1-5	ASSEGTGGRQPQH
TRBV6-1	-	TRBJ2-6	ASSVNDRVANVLT
TRBV15	-	TRBJ2-3	ATSPGLAGVGTDTQY
TRBV20-1	few	TRBJ1-6	SAQGQRRINSPLH
TRBV11-1	-	TRBJ2-1	ASSLSPGTSAHNEQF
TRBV5-1	few	TRBJ2-2	ASTPGQGAAGELF
TRBV20-1	many	TRBJ1-1	SAGGRNTEAF
TRBV6-2/TRBV6-3	-	TRBJ2-4	ASTAGGASFGQIMTSKNTQY
TRBV28	many	TRBJ2-7	ASSPSWPDFERLEQY
TRBV4-1	many	TRBJ1-1	ASSHARRAEAF
TRBV24-1	many	TRBJ2-1	ATSDSDGGSYNEQF